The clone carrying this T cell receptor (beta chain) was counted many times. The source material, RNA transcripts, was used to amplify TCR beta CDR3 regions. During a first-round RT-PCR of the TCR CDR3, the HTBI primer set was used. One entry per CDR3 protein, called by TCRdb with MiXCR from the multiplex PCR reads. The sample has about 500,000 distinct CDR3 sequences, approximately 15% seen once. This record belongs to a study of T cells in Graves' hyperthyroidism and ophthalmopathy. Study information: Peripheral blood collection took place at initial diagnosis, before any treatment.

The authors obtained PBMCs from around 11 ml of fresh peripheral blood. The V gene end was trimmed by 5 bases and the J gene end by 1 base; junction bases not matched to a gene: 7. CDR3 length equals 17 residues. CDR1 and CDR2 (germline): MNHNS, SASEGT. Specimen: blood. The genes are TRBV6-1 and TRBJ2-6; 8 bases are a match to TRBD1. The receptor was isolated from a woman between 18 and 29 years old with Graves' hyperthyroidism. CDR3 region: CASSLRTGRSGANVLTF. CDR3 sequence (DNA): TGTGCCAGCAGTCTGCGGACAGGGAGGTCTGGGGCCAACGTCCTGACTTTC.